These 24 T cell receptor beta chains were all obtained from the same sample, sequenced in a study of CD8 T cells in Susac syndrome. Reverse transcription of roughly 0.5 to 1 ug RNA was carried out with random hexamers. In TCRdb, the immunoSEQ multiplex PCR reads were re-called with MiXCR into one record per CDR3 protein. The sample contains approximately 120,000 distinct CDR3 sequences, around 90% of which appear only once. Source material: CD4+ T cells from PBMCs. The receptors shown here come from a human donor in good health.

The rearrangement uses TRBV11-1 and TRBJ1-5; tentatively, D is TRBD1 (5 bases). Per germline, CDR1 SGHAT and CDR2 FQDESV (reference sequence). CDR3 length: 20 amino acids. The V and J ends lost 11 bases and 0 bases respectively, with 32 bases between them. This CDR3 is CAVPLASAGPMDYSNQPQHF. CDR3 DNA sequence: TGTGCCGTCCCTTTAGCGTCGGCAGGGCCGATGGATTATAGCAATCAGCCCCAGCATTTT.

This clonotype was observed a few times. The rearrangement links TRBV20-1 to TRBJ2-7, with 12 positions matching TRBD2. The CDR3 contains 14 residues. CDR1 and CDR2 (germline): DFQATT, SNEGSKA (reference sequence). With V trimmed by 4 bases and J by 5 bases, 6 bases remained unmatched. Here the CDR3 DNA reads TGCAGTGCTACCGGGACTAGCGGGCGAGACGAGCAGTACTTC. Protein sequence: CSATGTSGRDEQYF.

The table lists this clonotype with a few counts. The V and J genes are TRBV6-5 and TRBJ2-7, with unresolved D. Germline-derived CDR1 and CDR2 are MNHEY and SVGAGI. Trimming took off 2 bases at V and 2 bases at J, with 13 bases between the two ends. This CDR3 is 15 amino acids long. The CDR3 bases are TGTGCCAGCAGTTACGCGCCGTCCAGGACCTACGAGCAGTACTTC. Amino acids: CASSYAPSRTYEQYF.

This chain uses TRBV20-1 with TRBJ2-7; no definite D call. The CDR3 has 15 residues. The germline CDR1 and CDR2 sequences are DFQATT and SNEGSKA (reference sequence). The V and J ends lost 2 bases and 0 bases respectively, with 14 bases between them. This chain's CDR3 is CSARNHARSSYEQYF. The CDR3 nucleotides read TGCAGTGCTAGAAATCATGCCCGGAGCTCCTACGAGCAGTACTTC.

The rearrangement uses TRBV20-1 and TRBJ1-1; D call uncertain. The V end lost 5 bases, the J end lost 1 base, and 8 bases lay between the germline ends. Germline CDR1 is DFQATT and CDR2 is SNEGSKA (reference sequence). The CDR3 runs 12 residues. As DNA, the CDR3 is TGCAGTGCTCAGGACTGGAACACTGAAGCTTTCTTT. Translation gives CSAQDWNTEAFF.

The J gene is TRBJ2-7, the V gene TRBV9; 7 nucleotides match TRBD2. The germline CDR1 and CDR2 sequences are SGDLS and YYNGEE. The CDR3 runs to 14 residues. The J segment lost 5 bases and the V segment lost 0 bases, leaving 5 bases of the junction unmatched. CDR3 nucleotide sequence: TGTGCCAGCAGCGTAGCGGGGGGTAGGGACGAGCAGTACTTC. This gives the protein CASSVAGGRDEQYF.

This rearrangement joins TRBV20-1 to TRBJ1-1; unclear D gene. The germline CDR1 and CDR2 sequences are DFQATT and SNEGSKA (reference sequence). The CDR3 is made up of 14 amino acids. The V end lost 4 bases, the J end lost 4 bases, and 16 bases lay between the germline ends. The CDR3 DNA reads as TGCAGTGCTACCGGCGCGGGGAGTTCCACTGAAGCTTTCTTT. This codes for CSATGAGSSTEAFF.

A single count supports this clonotype. V gene TRBV6-4 combines with J gene TRBJ2-2; 9 bases line up with TRBD2. V gave up 4 bases and J gave up 6 bases; unmatched junction bases: 6. The germline gives CDR1 MRHNA, CDR2 SNTAGT. This CDR3 has 15 residues. The CDR3 DNA follows: TGTGCCAGCAGTGTGGCGGGAGGGCCCTCCGGGGAGCTGTTTTTT. It specifies CASSVAGGPSGELFF.

This clonotype was seen just once. The V gene is TRBV3-1, the J gene TRBJ1-2; D is ambiguous. Looked up from germline, CDR1 is LGHDT and CDR2 is YNNKEL (reference sequence). There are 13 residues in the CDR3. The V end lost 3 bases, the J end lost 7 bases, and 12 bases lay between the germline ends. For the CDR3, the DNA is TGTGCCAGCAGCCACAGTAGGACGCGTGGCTACACCTTC. It is translated as CASSHSRTRGYTF.

This rearrangement joins TRBV19 to TRBJ2-7, with D perhaps TRBD2 (5 bases). The CDR3 sequence is 14 residues long. V was clipped by 0 bases and J by 1 base, with 7 bases between them. Germline V gene sequence: CDR1 LNHDA, CDR2 SQIVND (reference sequence). CDR3 DNA: TGTGCCAGTAGTATAGAGCTAGCTTCCTACGAGCAGTACTTC. Protein sequence: CASSIELASYEQYF.

The CDR3 DNA sequence: TGTGCCAGCAGCTTAAACAGGGGGCCCTACGAGCAGTACTTC. This codes for CASSLNRGPYEQYF. The chain joins TRBV7-2 to TRBJ2-7, with 9 positions matching TRBD1. From germline, CDR1 is SGHTA and CDR2 FQGNSA. With V trimmed by 2 bases and J by 2 bases, 1 base remained unmatched. The CDR3 runs to 14 residues.

This chain uses TRBV28 with TRBJ1-5, with D possibly matching TRBD1 (6 bases). The CDR3 covers 16 residues. In germline, CDR1 is MDHEN, CDR2 SYDVKM. V lost 8 bases and J lost 0, with 17 bases in between. The CDR3 nucleotides read TGTGCCAGCTTACAGGGAGGGAGCCCTAGCAATCAGCCCCAGCATTTT. It yields the protein CASLQGGSPSNQPQHF.

V gene TRBV7-2 combines with J gene TRBJ2-7; D possibly corresponds to TRBD2 (5 bases). The CDR3 consists of 15 residues. Germline assignment: CDR1 SGHTA and CDR2 FQGNSA. With 6 bases removed from V and 2 bases from J, the gap between germline ends came to 17 bases. DNA of the CDR3: TGTGCCAGCAGGACCGGAGGACGGCTACCCTACGAGCAGTACTTC. Translated, it gives CASRTGGRLPYEQYF.

The chain is built from TRBV29-1 and TRBJ1-2; TRBD1 might be the D (5 bases). Germline V gene sequence: CDR1 SQVTM, CDR2 ANQGSEA. V lost 5 bases, J lost 6 bases, and 22 bases lay in between. The CDR3 loop spans 15 amino acids. The CDR3 nucleotides read TGCAGCGTTTGGTTCAGGGCAGAGGCCCCAAATGGCTACACCTTC. Amino acids: CSVWFRAEAPNGYTF.

The chain is built from TRBV20-1 and TRBJ2-7; D is unresolved. The V and J ends lost 5 bases and 0 bases respectively, with 8 bases between them. Germline values: CDR1 DFQATT, CDR2 SNEGSKA (reference sequence). The CDR3 covers 12 residues. CDR3 nucleotide sequence: TGCAGTGCTTGGACGCTCTCCTACGAGCAGTACTTC. Translated: CSAWTLSYEQYF.

In this sample, this clonotype turned up once. The gene calls are TRBV14 and TRBJ1-4, with TRBD1 identical over 12 bases. With 0 bases clipped from V and 8 bases from J, the junction kept 16 bases outside the gene matches. The germline V gene encodes CDR1 SGHDN and CDR2 FVKESK. The CDR3 is made up of 20 amino acids. This CDR3 reads CASSQDLIPGQGAFFEKLFF. Written as DNA, the CDR3 is TGTGCCAGCAGCCAAGACCTTATCCCGGGACAGGGGGCTTTCTTCGAAAAACTGTTTTTT.

The chain is built from TRBV6-1 and TRBJ1-1, with D tentatively TRBD1 (5 bases). The CDR3 length is 16 residues. The V and J ends lost 3 bases and 6 bases respectively, with 20 bases between them. Germline V gene sequence: CDR1 MNHNS, CDR2 SASEGT. CDR3 bases: TGTGCCAGCAGTGATATCTCGTGGGGTGGGGGGGCTGAAGCTTTCTTT. This gives the protein CASSDISWGGGAEAFF.

The rearrangement joins TRBV4-3 to TRBJ2-7, with 7 bases lining up with TRBD2. The CDR3 covers 15 residues. Trimming removed 0 bases from V and 3 bases from J; junction bases left unmatched: 5. CDR1 is LGHNA, CDR2 YSLEER, per germline. The DNA of the CDR3 is TGCGCCAGCAGCCAAGAACTCGGGGGGAACTACGAGCAGTACTTC. Translating it yields CASSQELGGNYEQYF.

The V and J genes are TRBV2 and TRBJ2-1; D is possibly TRBD2 (5 bases). Trimming pared 1 base from V and 7 bases from J, leaving 11 bases between. There are 14 residues in the CDR3. Germline values: CDR1 SNHLY, CDR2 FYNNEI. Written as DNA, the CDR3 is TGTGCCAGCAGTGAAGTGGCAGGCGGGAATGAGCAGTTCTTC. It translates to CASSEVAGGNEQFF. Supplemented by reference TRBV2 and TRBJ2-1, the full variable domain reads EPEVTQTPSHQVTQMGQEVILRCVPISNHLYFYWYRQILGQKVEFLVSFYNNEISEKSEIFDDQFSVERPDGSNFTLKIRSTKLEDSAMYFCASSEVAGGNEQFFGPGTRLTVL.

This chain connects TRBV3-1 to TRBJ2-1; the match to TRBD2 covers 8 bases. The CDR3 contains 18 residues. Germline V gene lookup returns CDR1 LGHDT and CDR2 YNNKEL (reference sequence). J gave up 1 base and V 4 bases, and 12 bases lay outside the gene matches. CDR3 loop: CASSPTTGGAGSYNEQFF. The CDR3 DNA reads as TGTGCCAGCAGCCCGACTACGGGGGGGGCCGGATCCTACAATGAGCAGTTCTTC.

The CDR3 is CASSVADGGGFYEQFF. In DNA form, the CDR3 reads TGTGCCAGCAGCGTAGCTGACGGGGGGGGATTCTATGAGCAGTTCTTC. This chain uses TRBV9 with TRBJ2-1; 8 positions match TRBD2. J gave up 8 bases and V 0 bases, and 10 bases lay outside the gene matches. The CDR3 is 16 amino acids. The germline CDR1 and CDR2 sequences are SGDLS and YYNGEE.

The chain couples TRBV20-1 to TRBJ1-1; the D gene is possibly TRBD1 (5 bases). The germline V gene has CDR1 DFQATT and CDR2 SNEGSKA (reference sequence). The CDR3 is made up of 13 amino acids. The V and J ends lost 4 bases and 1 base respectively, with 10 bases between them. For the CDR3, the DNA is TGCAGTGCTACAGGGTCAGGGAACACTGAAGCTTTCTTT. Translated: CSATGSGNTEAFF.

This chain connects TRBV6-2 or TRBV6-3 to TRBJ2-3; D gene ambiguous. This CDR3 has 15 residues. CDR1 and CDR2 from the germline V gene are MNHEY and SVGEGT. Trimming took 6 bases from V and 6 from J, leaving 19 bases between them. The CDR3 loop is CASSPGGVEADTQYF. CDR3 in DNA: TGTGCCAGCAGCCCCGGTGGGGTAGAGGCGGATACGCAGTATTTT.

The rearrangement uses TRBV3-1 and TRBJ1-1; no clear D. The germline V gene has CDR1 LGHDT and CDR2 YNNKEL (reference sequence). Trimming removed 2 bases from V and 11 bases from J, with 12 bases in between. The CDR3 has 12 residues. CDR3 residues: CASSQRNEAAFF. The CDR3 nucleotides are TGTGCCAGCAGCCAAAGAAACGAAGCGGCTTTCTTT.